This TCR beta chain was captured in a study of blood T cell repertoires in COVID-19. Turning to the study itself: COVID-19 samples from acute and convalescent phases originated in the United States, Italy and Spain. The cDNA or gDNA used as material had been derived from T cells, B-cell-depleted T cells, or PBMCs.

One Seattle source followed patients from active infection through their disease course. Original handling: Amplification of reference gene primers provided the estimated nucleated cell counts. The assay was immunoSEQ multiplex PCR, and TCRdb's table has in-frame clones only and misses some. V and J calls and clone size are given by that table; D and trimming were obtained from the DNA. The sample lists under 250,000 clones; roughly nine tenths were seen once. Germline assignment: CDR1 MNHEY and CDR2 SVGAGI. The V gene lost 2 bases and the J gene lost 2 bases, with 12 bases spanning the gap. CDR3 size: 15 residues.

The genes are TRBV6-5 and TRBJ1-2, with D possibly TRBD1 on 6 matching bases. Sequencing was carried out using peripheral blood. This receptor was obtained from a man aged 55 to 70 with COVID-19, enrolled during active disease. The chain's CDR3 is CASSYELTGNYGYTF. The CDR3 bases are TGTGCCAGCAGTTACGAGCTTACAGGGAACTATGGCTACACCTTC.